Following are 28 T cell receptor beta chains from one sample sequenced in a study of blood T cell repertoires in COVID-19. Libraries were prepared by immunoSEQ multiplex PCR; TCRdb keeps only in-frame clonotypes and omits some of them. The table has fewer than 95,000 clones, around 90% seen once; the top ten hold approximately 15%. Sequencing was carried out using peripheral blood. Receptors originate from a male donor with acute or convalescent COVID-19.

This chain links TRBV18 with TRBJ1-2, with TRBD1 matching 7 bases. CDR3 length equals 13 residues. Germline V gene lookup returns CDR1 KGHSH and CDR2 LQKENI. The V segment lost 3 bases and the J segment 7 bases; nucleotides outside the gene matches: 5. The CDR3 protein is CASSPDREVGYTF. Written as DNA, the CDR3 is TGTGCCAGCTCACCCGACAGGGAGGTTGGCTACACCTTC.

The CDR3 region has the DNA TGTGCCAGCAGCTTTGACAGTCTATTCACGAACACCGGGGAGCTGTTTTTT. Amino acid sequence: CASSFDSLFTNTGELFF. The chain joins TRBV5-4 to TRBJ2-2; perhaps TRBD1 as D (5 bases). The CDR3 sequence is 17 residues long. Germline V gene lookup returns CDR1 SGHNT and CDR2 YYREEE (reference sequence). Trimming cost V 2 bases and J 0 bases, with 14 bases left between them.

The J gene is TRBJ1-2, the V gene TRBV2; 8 bases line up with TRBD1. After removal of 1 base from V and 5 bases from J, the junction contained 6 bases not matched to a gene. This CDR3 contains 15 residues. CDR1 and CDR2 (germline): SNHLY, FYNNEI. The chain's CDR3 is CASSEERTGRYGYTF. The DNA for the CDR3 is TGTGCCAGCAGTGAAGAGAGGACAGGGAGATATGGCTACACCTTC.

This chain joins TRBV18 and TRBJ1-1; D remains ambiguous. Germline assignment: CDR1 KGHSH and CDR2 LQKENI. CDR3 length equals 12 residues. Trimming shortened V by 6 bases and J by 6 bases, and 11 bases separated the two germline ends. The CDR3 region is CASSSVQAEAFF. The CDR3, as DNA: TGTGCCAGCTCCTCAGTTCAGGCTGAAGCTTTCTTT.

In this sample, this clone turned up a few times. The chain is built from TRBV28 and TRBJ2-4; 10 nucleotides align to TRBD2. The length of the CDR3 is 20 residues. V lost 3 bases to trimming and J lost 0 bases; unmatched junction nucleotides: 14. Germline-derived CDR1 and CDR2 are MDHEN and SYDVKM. CDR3 protein: CASSFSYGLAEHLAKNIQYF. The CDR3 coding sequence is TGTGCCAGCAGTTTCTCTTACGGACTAGCGGAACATCTAGCCAAAAACATTCAGTACTTC.

In this sample, this clone turned up a few times. J is TRBJ2-2 and V is TRBV29-1, with 9 bases fitting TRBD2. V lost 4 bases and J lost 6; bases outside the gene matches: 6. There are 14 residues in the CDR3. CDR1 and CDR2 from the germline V gene are SQVTM and ANQGSEA. In DNA, the CDR3 is TGCAGCGTTGCCGGCGGGGGGGTGGCCGGGGAGCTGTTTTTT. Translated: CSVAGGGVAGELFF.

CDR3 bases: TGTGCCTGGGACCCACGGGGCTCTGGGGCCAACGTCCTGACTTTC. Amino acid sequence: CAWDPRGSGANVLTF. The chain employs TRBV30 and TRBJ2-6, with D possibly being TRBD2 (5 bases). V was trimmed by 5 bases and J by 0 bases, leaving 11 bases between them. The CDR3 totals 15 residues. Looked up from germline, CDR1 is GTSNPN and CDR2 is SVGIG (reference sequence). Combining the CDR3 with reference TRBV30 and TRBJ2-6 gives the whole variable domain SQTIHQWPATLVQPVGSPLSLECTVEGTSNPNLYWYRQAAGRGLQLLFYSVGIGQISSEVPQNLSASRPQDRQFILSSKKLLLSDSGFYLCAWDPRGSGANVLTFGAGSRLTVL.

This chain uses TRBV30 with TRBJ1-4; no definite D call. The V end lost 0 bases, the J end lost 7 bases, and 12 bases lay between the germline ends. The CDR3 loop spans 14 amino acids. From germline, CDR1 is GTSNPN and CDR2 SVGIG (reference sequence). Here the CDR3 reads CAWSVGGTAEKLFF. The CDR3 DNA is TGTGCCTGGAGTGTGGGAGGAACGGCTGAAAAACTGTTTTTT. Full variable domain (missing parts from reference TRBV30 and TRBJ1-4): SQTIHQWPATLVQPVGSPLSLECTVEGTSNPNLYWYRQAAGRGLQLLFYSVGIGQISSEVPQNLSASRPQDRQFILSSKKLLLSDSGFYLCAWSVGGTAEKLFFGSGTQLSVL.

The chain recombines TRBV14 with TRBJ2-1; the match to TRBD1 covers 8 bases. Germline V gene sequence: CDR1 SGHDN, CDR2 FVKESK. This CDR3 contains 12 residues. Trimming cost V 4 bases and J 14 bases; bases outside gene matches: 7. CDR3 sequence: CASSRPGGLKFF. CDR3 in DNA: TGTGCCAGCAGCCGGCCAGGGGGCCTCAAGTTCTTC.

This clone was found a few times. The V and J genes are TRBV6-2 or TRBV6-3 and TRBJ1-2; D gene ambiguous. In germline, CDR1 is MNHEY, CDR2 SVGEGT. The V gene lost 0 bases and the J gene lost 4 bases, with 12 bases spanning the gap. The CDR3 covers 15 residues. The CDR3 nucleotides are TGTGCCAGCAGTTACTCAGGCCGAGAGGTCTATGGCTACACCTTC. Translated, it gives CASSYSGREVYGYTF.

To note about this clone: Different DNA sequences within this sample yield the same CDR3. The gene calls are TRBV5-1 and TRBJ1-5, with 7 bases lining up with TRBD1. The CDR3 loop spans 14 amino acids. Germline assignment: CDR1 SGHRS and CDR2 YFSETQ. The junction had 3 bases not matched to a gene; V was cut back by 0 bases and J by 6 bases. For the CDR3, the DNA is TGCGCCAGCAGCTTGGGGCAGGGGGGTCAGCCCCAGCATTTT. This translates into CASSLGQGGQPQHF.

This sequence joins TRBV6-5 and TRBJ2-7; the match to TRBD2 covers 12 bases. The J segment lost 2 bases and the V segment lost 0 bases, leaving 2 bases of the junction unmatched. CDR1 is MNHEY, CDR2 SVGAGI, per germline. The CDR3 consists of 16 residues. The CDR3 loop reads CASSYSRTSGAYEQYF. The DNA for the CDR3 is TGTGCCAGCAGTTACTCGAGGACTAGCGGGGCCTACGAGCAGTACTTC.

The chain uses TRBV19 and TRBJ1-2; D is uncertain. CDR3 length: 14 residues. The V end was cut by 0 bases, the J end by 4 bases, with 9 bases between. The germline V gene has CDR1 LNHDA and CDR2 SQIVND (reference sequence). CDR3 nucleotide sequence: TGTGCCAGTAGTATAGAGGCATTCTTCTATGGCTACACCTTC. It encodes CASSIEAFFYGYTF.

The rearrangement uses TRBV18 and TRBJ1-4; no clear D gene. This CDR3 region has 17 residues. With 4 bases removed from V and 0 bases from J, the gap between germline ends came to 15 bases. Germline values: CDR1 KGHSH, CDR2 LQKENI. The CDR3 protein is CASSHGLLSATNEKLFF. In nucleotides, the CDR3 is TGTGCCAGCTCACATGGCCTCTTAAGTGCAACTAATGAAAAACTGTTTTTT.

The rearrangement joins TRBV5-3 to TRBJ2-7; TRBD1 agrees at 11 bases. TRBV5-3 is an open reading frame whose function is uncertain. With V trimmed by 4 bases and J by 4 bases, 22 bases remained unmatched. The CDR3 covers 20 residues. CDR3 amino acids: CARSRDRGTAAKHPGYEQYF. The CDR3 DNA sequence: TGTGCCAGAAGCCGGGACAGGGGGACCGCCGCAAAACATCCAGGGTACGAGCAGTACTTC.

This clone occurred a few times. The genes are TRBV6-5 and TRBJ1-2; 7 positions match TRBD1. Trimming cost V 6 bases and J 0 bases; bases outside gene matches: 4. The CDR3 totals 14 residues. The V gene's germline CDR1 is MNHEY and CDR2 SVGAGI. CDR3 sequence reads: CASSAGQSNYGYTF. As DNA, the CDR3 is TGTGCCAGCAGCGCGGGACAGTCTAACTATGGCTACACCTTC.

This clone appeared a single time. The CDR3 DNA follows: TGCAGCGTTGAATTAGACTATGGCTACACCTTC. Encoded protein: CSVELDYGYTF. This chain uses TRBV29-1 with TRBJ1-2, with D hard to call. Germline assignment: CDR1 SQVTM and CDR2 ANQGSEA. V shed 2 bases and J shed 3 bases, with 4 bases lying between them. The CDR3 consists of 11 residues.

The chain joins TRBV19 to TRBJ1-5, with 10 bases lining up with TRBD1. J gave up 11 bases and V 3 bases, and 13 bases lay outside the gene matches. The CDR3 length is 16 residues. From germline, CDR1 is LNHDA and CDR2 SQIVND (reference sequence). CDR3 DNA: TGTGCCAGTAGTATGGGACAGGGGATGCAATCAGTGGCCCAGCATTTT. Residues: CASSMGQGMQSVAQHF.

The J gene is TRBJ2-7, the V gene TRBV19; 8 nucleotides agree with TRBD1. Germline V gene data show CDR1 as LNHDA and CDR2 as SQIVND (reference sequence). V lost 6 bases, J lost 2 bases, and 6 bases stayed unmatched. The CDR3 consists of 14 residues. The CDR3 sequence: CASSRTGGPYEQYF. The CDR3 nucleotides are TGTGCCAGTAGCCGTACAGGGGGGCCCTACGAGCAGTACTTC.

The chain couples TRBV9 to TRBJ1-2; TRBD1 aligns across 8 bases. J was trimmed by 7 bases and V by 3 bases; bases with no gene match: 14. CDR3 size: 16 residues. Germline CDR1 and CDR2: SGDLS and YYNGEE. This chain's CDR3 is CASSAIIPGQARGYTF. As DNA, the CDR3 is TGTGCCAGCAGCGCAATAATTCCGGGACAGGCGCGTGGCTACACCTTC.

The genes are TRBV5-1 and TRBJ2-5; 9 bases match TRBD2. The junction had 12 bases not matched to a gene; V was cut back by 7 bases and J by 5 bases. This CDR3 has 15 residues. The germline gives CDR1 SGHRS, CDR2 YFSETQ. The CDR3 loop is CASSSSGAERETQYF. CDR3 DNA sequence: TGCGCCAGCTCCTCTAGCGGGGCCGAACGGGAGACCCAGTACTTC.

The rearrangement uses TRBV15 and TRBJ2-2, with D maybe TRBD2 (5 bases). Per germline, CDR1 LNHNV and CDR2 YYDKDF (reference sequence). V was pared by 1 base and J by 7 bases, with 10 bases between. The CDR3 is made up of 14 amino acids. CDR3 DNA: TGTGCCACCAGCAGAGCGGGGTCGCACGGGGAGCTGTTTTTT. Translated, it gives CATSRAGSHGELFF.

The J gene is TRBJ1-5, the V gene TRBV7-9, with 10 bases matching TRBD1. The CDR3 contains 16 residues. V shed 0 bases, J shed 5 bases, and the junction held 4 bases outside the gene matches. Germline V lookup: CDR1 SEHNR, CDR2 FQNEAQ (reference sequence). DNA for the CDR3: TGTGCCAGCAGCTTAGCTTTGGGGACAGGGGATCAGCCCCAGCATTTT. As protein: CASSLALGTGDQPQHF.

J is TRBJ1-3 and V is TRBV19, with 8 positions matching TRBD1. Germline CDR1 and CDR2: LNHDA and SQIVND (reference sequence). This CDR3 comprises 15 residues. After removal of 7 bases from V and 1 base from J, the junction contained 6 bases not matched to a gene. The CDR3 bases are TGTGCCAGTATGGTGGACAGGGCGTCTGGAAACACCATATATTTT. Its translation: CASMVDRASGNTIYF.

V usage is TRBV2 and J usage is TRBJ1-4; D call uncertain. The V gene's germline CDR1 is SNHLY and CDR2 FYNNEI. The CDR3 is 15 amino acids. V dropped 5 bases and J dropped 0 bases, with 10 bases sitting between them. The CDR3 DNA is TGTGCCAGCAGTAGAAACCTAGCAACTAATGAAAAACTGTTTTTT. Its protein is CASSRNLATNEKLFF.

The chain carries TRBV28 and TRBJ2-1, with D possibly being TRBD2 (6 bases). Trimming pared 1 base from V and 9 bases from J, leaving 16 bases between. The CDR3 runs 15 residues. The V gene's germline CDR1 is MDHEN and CDR2 SYDVKM. The CDR3 region has the DNA TGTGCCAGCAGTTTATCCCCCGGAGGGGCGAGTGAGCAGTTCTTC. Translation: CASSLSPGGASEQFF.

This clone was counted once. The chain links TRBV5-5 to TRBJ1-2; D is possibly TRBD1 (6 bases). The CDR3 has 14 residues. Germline V gene lookup returns CDR1 SGHKS and CDR2 YYEKEE (reference sequence). Trimming took off 6 bases at V and 2 bases at J, with 14 bases between the two ends. Here the CDR3 reads CASTLGAGNYGYTF. The CDR3 coding sequence is TGTGCCAGCACCCTGGGGGCAGGGAACTATGGCTACACCTTC.

This chain uses TRBV11-1 with TRBJ2-5, with 10 bases aligning to TRBD2. The V segment lost 5 bases and the J segment 5 bases; nucleotides outside the gene matches: 2. CDR3 length equals 13 residues. Germline V lookup: CDR1 SGHAT, CDR2 FQDESV (reference sequence). In DNA, the CDR3 is TGTGCCAGCAGCCTTAGCGGGAGGGAGACCCAGTACTTC. Its protein product is CASSLSGRETQYF.